This T cell receptor (beta chain) is from a study of human thymus T cells. This CDR3 has 14 residues. Losses at the gene ends were 6 bases for V and 5 bases for J; bases not matched to a gene: 7. The germline gives CDR1 SGHRS, CDR2 YFSETQ. TCRdb keeps only in-frame clones here, not all; method: immunoSEQ multiplex PCR. The sample shows 57,000 or so clones, around 94% of them seen only once. Samples came from healthy Finnish infants during open corrective cardiac surgery. The chain is built from TRBV5-1 and TRBJ2-5; the match to TRBD1 covers 10 bases. The source material was blood. This TCR was recovered from a boy under three years old with a congenital heart defect but otherwise immunologically healthy. The CDR3 DNA is TGCGCCAGCACCTCCGGGACAGGGGACGAGACCCAGTACTTC. Translation gives CASTSGTGDETQYF.